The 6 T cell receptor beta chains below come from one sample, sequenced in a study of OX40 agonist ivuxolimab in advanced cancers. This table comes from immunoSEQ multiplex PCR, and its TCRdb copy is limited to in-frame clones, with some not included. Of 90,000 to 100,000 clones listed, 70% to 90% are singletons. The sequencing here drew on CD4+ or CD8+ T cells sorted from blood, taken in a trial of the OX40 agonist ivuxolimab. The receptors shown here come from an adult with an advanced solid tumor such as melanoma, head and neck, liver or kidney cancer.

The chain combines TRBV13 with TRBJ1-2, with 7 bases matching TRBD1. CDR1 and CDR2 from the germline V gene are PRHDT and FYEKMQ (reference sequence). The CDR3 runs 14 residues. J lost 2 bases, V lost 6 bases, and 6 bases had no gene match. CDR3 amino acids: CASRGNRGNYGYTF. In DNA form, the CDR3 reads TGTGCCAGCAGAGGGAACAGGGGCAACTATGGCTACACCTTC.

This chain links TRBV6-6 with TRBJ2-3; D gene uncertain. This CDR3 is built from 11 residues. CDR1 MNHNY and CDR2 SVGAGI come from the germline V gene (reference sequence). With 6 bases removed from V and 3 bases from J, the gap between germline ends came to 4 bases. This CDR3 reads CASRETDTQYF. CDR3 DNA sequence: TGTGCCAGCAGGGAAACAGATACGCAGTATTTT.

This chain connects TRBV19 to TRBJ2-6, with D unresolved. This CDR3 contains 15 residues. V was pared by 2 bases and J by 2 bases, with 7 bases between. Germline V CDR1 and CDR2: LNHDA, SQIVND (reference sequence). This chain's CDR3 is CASSISRTGANVLTF. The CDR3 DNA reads TGTGCCAGTAGTATATCCAGAACTGGGGCCAACGTCCTGACTTTC.

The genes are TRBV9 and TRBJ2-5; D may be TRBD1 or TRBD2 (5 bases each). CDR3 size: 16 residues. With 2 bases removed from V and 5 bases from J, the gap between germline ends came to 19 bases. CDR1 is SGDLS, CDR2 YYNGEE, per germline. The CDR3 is CASSVGTARVRETQYF. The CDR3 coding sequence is TGTGCCAGCAGCGTGGGGACGGCACGGGTTCGGGAGACCCAGTACTTC.

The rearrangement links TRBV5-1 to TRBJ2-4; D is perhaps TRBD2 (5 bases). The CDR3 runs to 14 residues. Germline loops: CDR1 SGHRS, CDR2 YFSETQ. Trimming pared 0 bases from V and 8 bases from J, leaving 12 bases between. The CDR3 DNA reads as TGCGCCAGCAGCTTGGGGGGAGATGGGGACATTCAGTACTTC. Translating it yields CASSLGGDGDIQYF.

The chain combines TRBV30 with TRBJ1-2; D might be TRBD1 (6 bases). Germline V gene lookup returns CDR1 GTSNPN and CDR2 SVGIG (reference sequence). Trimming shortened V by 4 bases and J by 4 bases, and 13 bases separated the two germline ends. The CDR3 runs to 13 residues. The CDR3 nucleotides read TGTGCCTGGAATGGGGGGCCCGGCTATGGCTACACCTTC. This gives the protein CAWNGGPGYGYTF.